The clone carrying this T cell receptor beta chain was counted at least ten times. This record belongs to a study of T cells in Graves' hyperthyroidism and ophthalmopathy. Study as a whole: Before any treatment, at initial diagnosis, peripheral blood was collected.

There were TCR beta CDR3 regions amplified from RNA transcripts. The primer set for the first-round RT-PCR of the TCR CDR3 was HTBI. Each CDR3 protein gets one entry after TCRdb re-called the multiplex PCR reads with MiXCR. The sample contains approximately 270,000 distinct CDR3 sequences, roughly 15% of which appear only once. CDR1 ENHRY and CDR2 SYGVKD come from the germline V gene. The junction had 6 bases not matched to a gene; V was cut back by 2 bases and J by 4 bases. The CDR3 runs to 15 residues. This clonotype was obtained from a woman aged 40 to 50 with Graves' hyperthyroidism that later progressed to Graves' ophthalmopathy. This chain connects TRBV10-3 to TRBJ2-3, with 7 bases aligning to TRBD1. Material: blood. The CDR3 sequence is CAISELWDSPDTQYF. Written as DNA, the CDR3 is TGTGCCATCAGTGAGCTTTGGGACAGTCCAGATACGCAGTATTTT.